The present entry profiles one T cell receptor beta chain with its context. TCRdb's table, derived via immunoSEQ multiplex PCR, lists solely in-frame clones and lacks some. In the table there are some 120,000 clones, more than 75% of which are singletons. The sample is drawn from a study of cytomegalovirus exposure and HLA in healthy donors. The CDR3 has 15 residues. With 1 base clipped from V and 7 bases from J, the junction kept 4 bases outside the gene matches. Per germline, CDR1 SEHNR and CDR2 FQNEAQ (reference sequence). This receptor was taken from a woman in her thirties in good health and CMV-seronegative. The sample consisted of PBMCs. This sequence joins TRBV7-9 and TRBJ1-1, with 12 nucleotides matching TRBD1. The DNA of the CDR3 is TGTGCCAGCAGCTTAGGGGACAGGGGGCCTGATGAAGCTTTCTTT. Translation gives CASSLGDRGPDEAFF.